This is a list of T cell receptor beta chains from one sample in a study of response to subunit inactivated influenza vaccine. TCRdb recomputed calls from the RT-PCR reads with MiXCR, one row per CDR3 protein. The data contain fewer than 600,000 distinct CDR3 sequences, approximately 6.9% of them singletons. The sample was PBMCs from blood, taken about 24 months after vaccination. Receptors originate from a man in his fifties or sixties who received an inactivated influenza vaccine. The CDR3 runs from the conserved cysteine through the conserved F or W. A D gene is named only where the DNA matches it firmly. For some rows the clone size is stated as once, few or many, or as a class when expanded; others skip it.

CDR3nt: TGCAGTGCTAAACAGGGGACCCAACAAGAGACCCAGTACTTC
CDR3aa: CSAKQGTQQETQYF
abundance: many
j_gene: TRBJ2-5
v_gene: TRBV20-1
d_gene: TRBD1

CDR3nt: TGTGCCAGCAGTTATTCGGGACTAGCGGACGCTATGTACAATGAGCAGTTCTTC
CDR3aa: CASSYSGLADAMYNEQFF
abundance: many
j_gene: TRBJ2-1
v_gene: TRBV6-5
d_gene: TRBD2

CDR3nt: TGTGCCAGCAGTTACCCGACTCCCGGGACAGCACAAAACATTCAGTACTTC
CDR3aa: CASSYPTPGTAQNIQYF
abundance: NA
j_gene: TRBJ2-4
v_gene: TRBV6-2/TRBV6-3
d_gene: TRBD1

CDR3nt: TGTGCCAGCAGTTACTCGAATAGTCATGCAGTTGTTGAGCAGTTCTTC
CDR3aa: CASSYSNSHAVVEQFF
abundance: NA
j_gene: TRBJ2-1
v_gene: TRBV6-5
d_gene: NA

CDR3nt: TGTGCCATCAGTGAGTCGGGACTAGCGGGGGGGCTCGAGCAGTTCTTC
CDR3aa: CAISESGLAGGLEQFF
abundance: many
j_gene: TRBJ2-1
v_gene: TRBV10-3
d_gene: TRBD2

CDR3nt: TGTGCCAGCAGCGGCGGGCCGTTCTATGGCTACACCTTC
CDR3aa: CASSGGPFYGYTF
abundance: NA
j_gene: TRBJ1-2
v_gene: TRBV5-6
d_gene: NA

CDR3nt: TGTGCCAGCAGCGTAATAGCGGGGGGCACCGGGGAGCTGTTTTTT
CDR3aa: CASSVIAGGTGELFF
abundance: NA
j_gene: TRBJ2-2
v_gene: TRBV9
d_gene: TRBD2

CDR3nt: TGTGCCAGCAGCCAAGCCGGCGGGGGCAGGAGCTACGAGCAGTACTTC
CDR3aa: CASSQAGGGRSYEQYF
abundance: NA
j_gene: TRBJ2-7
v_gene: TRBV4-2
d_gene: NA

CDR3nt: TGTGCCAGCGGCGACAGGACCTACGAGCAGTACTTC
CDR3aa: CASGDRTYEQYF
abundance: many
j_gene: TRBJ2-7
v_gene: TRBV27
d_gene: NA

CDR3nt: TGTGCCAGCAGCTCAGGGACTGGAGGGGGATTGGGTACGCAGTATTTT
CDR3aa: CASSSGTGGGLGTQYF
abundance: NA
j_gene: TRBJ2-3
v_gene: TRBV7-3
d_gene: NA

CDR3nt: TGTGCCAGCAGCTTAGCGGGCCACTACGAGCAGTACTTC
CDR3aa: CASSLAGHYEQYF
abundance: many
j_gene: TRBJ2-7
v_gene: TRBV7-6
d_gene: NA

CDR3nt: TGTGCCAGCAGCTCCCGATTTAGCGGGGGCCCCACAGATACGCAGTATTTT
CDR3aa: CASSSRFSGGPTDTQYF
abundance: few
j_gene: TRBJ2-3
v_gene: TRBV7-8
d_gene: TRBD2

CDR3nt: TGCGCCAGCAGCCCCGGGACTGTGAACACCGGGGAGCTGTTTTTT
CDR3aa: CASSPGTVNTGELFF
abundance: few
j_gene: TRBJ2-2
v_gene: TRBV5-1
d_gene: NA

CDR3nt: TGTGCCAGCAGTGAGGGACTAGCGGGCCCCTACGAGCAGTACTTC
CDR3aa: CASSEGLAGPYEQYF
abundance: NA
j_gene: TRBJ2-7
v_gene: TRBV6-1
d_gene: TRBD2

CDR3nt: TGCAGTGCTACCACCGACCTAGCGAGAGAGACCCAGTACTTC
CDR3aa: CSATTDLARETQYF
abundance: few
j_gene: TRBJ2-5
v_gene: TRBV20-1
d_gene: NA

CDR3nt: TGCAGTGCTAGAGGGCAGGTCAACTACGAGCAGTACTTC
CDR3aa: CSARGQVNYEQYF
abundance: NA
j_gene: TRBJ2-7
v_gene: TRBV20-1
d_gene: NA

CDR3nt: TGTGCCACCAGTGGGCGGGGCACCTACAATGAGCAGTTCTTC
CDR3aa: CATSGRGTYNEQFF
abundance: NA
j_gene: TRBJ2-1
v_gene: TRBV24-1
d_gene: NA

CDR3nt: TGCAGCGTTGATTTCAGCGGCCACAATGAGCAGTTCTTC
CDR3aa: CSVDFSGHNEQFF
abundance: NA
j_gene: TRBJ2-1
v_gene: TRBV29-1
d_gene: NA